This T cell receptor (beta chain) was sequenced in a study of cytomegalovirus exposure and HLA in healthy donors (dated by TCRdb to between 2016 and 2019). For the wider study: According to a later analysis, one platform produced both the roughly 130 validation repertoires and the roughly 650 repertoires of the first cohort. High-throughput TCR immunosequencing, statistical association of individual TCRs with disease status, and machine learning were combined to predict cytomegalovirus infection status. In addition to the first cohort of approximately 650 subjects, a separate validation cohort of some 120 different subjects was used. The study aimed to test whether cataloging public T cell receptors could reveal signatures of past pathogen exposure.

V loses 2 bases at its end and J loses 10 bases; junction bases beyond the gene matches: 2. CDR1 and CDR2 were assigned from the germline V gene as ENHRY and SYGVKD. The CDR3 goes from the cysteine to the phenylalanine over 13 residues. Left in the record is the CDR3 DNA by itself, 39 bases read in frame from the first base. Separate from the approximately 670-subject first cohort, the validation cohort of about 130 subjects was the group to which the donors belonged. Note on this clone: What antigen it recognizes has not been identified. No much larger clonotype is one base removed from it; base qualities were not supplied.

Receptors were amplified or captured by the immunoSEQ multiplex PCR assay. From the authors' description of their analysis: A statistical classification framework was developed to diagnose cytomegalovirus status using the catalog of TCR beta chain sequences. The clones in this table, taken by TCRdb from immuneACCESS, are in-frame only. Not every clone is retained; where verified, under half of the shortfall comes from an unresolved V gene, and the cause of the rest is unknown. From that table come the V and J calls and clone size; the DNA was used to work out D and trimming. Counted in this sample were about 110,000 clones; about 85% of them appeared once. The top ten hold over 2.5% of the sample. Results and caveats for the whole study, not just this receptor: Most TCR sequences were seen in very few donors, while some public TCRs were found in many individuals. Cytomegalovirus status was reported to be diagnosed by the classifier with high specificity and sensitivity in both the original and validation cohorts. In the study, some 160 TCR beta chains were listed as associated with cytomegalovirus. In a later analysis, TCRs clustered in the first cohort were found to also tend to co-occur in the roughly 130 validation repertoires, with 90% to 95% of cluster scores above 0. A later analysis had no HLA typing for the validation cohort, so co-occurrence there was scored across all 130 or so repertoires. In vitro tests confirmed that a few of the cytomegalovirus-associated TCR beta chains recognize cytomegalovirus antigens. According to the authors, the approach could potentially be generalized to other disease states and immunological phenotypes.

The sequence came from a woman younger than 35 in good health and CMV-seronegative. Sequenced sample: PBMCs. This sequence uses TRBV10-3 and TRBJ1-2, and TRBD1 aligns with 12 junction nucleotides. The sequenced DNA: TGTGCCATCAGTGAGGGGACAGGGGGCGCCTACACCTTC. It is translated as CAISEGTGGAYTF.